The 9 T cell receptor beta chains presented below share a single source sample, sequenced in a study of CD8 T cells in ankylosing spondylitis. These receptors are not linked to any known antigen. MiXCR was run by TCRdb on the 5' RACE reads, yielding one entry per CDR3 protein. In the table there are under 550,000 distinct CDR3 sequences, 25% to 30% of which are singletons. Whole-study results and caveats: Seemingly characteristic of ankylosing spondylitis blood was a TCR beta motif consisting of roughly 8 highly homologous variants.

The sequencing sample was made of blood, either unsorted or a sorted T cell fraction (not recorded which). The receptors here all came from a male donor with ankylosing spondylitis.

The rearrangement links TRBV20-1 to TRBJ2-1; D ambiguous. The CDR3 loop spans 12 amino acids. Trimming removed 8 bases at V and 5 bases at J, with 13 bases between. Germline values: CDR1 DFQATT, CDR2 SNEGSKA (reference sequence). DNA of the CDR3: TGCAGTTCGCCTCCCCTAAACAATGAGCAGTTCTTC. Its protein product is CSSPPLNNEQFF.

This clonotype appeared a few times. The CDR3 region is CASKTGQGDYGYTF. CDR3 coding DNA: TGTGCCAGCAAAACAGGGCAGGGGGATTATGGCTACACCTTC. V gene TRBV6-1 combines with J gene TRBJ1-2; 7 positions agree with TRBD1. This CDR3 region has 14 residues. The germline CDR1 and CDR2 sequences are MNHNS and SASEGT. Trimming removed 7 bases from V and 5 bases from J; junction bases left unmatched: 10.

Only a few counts were recorded for this clonotype. The chain carries TRBV12-3 or TRBV12-4 and TRBJ2-5; 10 bases line up with TRBD2. Losses at the gene ends were 3 bases for V and 2 bases for J; bases not matched to a gene: 9. This CDR3 contains 17 residues. The CDR3 is CASSFWLAGVEQETQYF. The CDR3 DNA sequence: TGTGCCAGCAGTTTTTGGCTAGCGGGAGTTGAGCAAGAGACCCAGTACTTC.

Here the CDR3 reads CASRLARGGNQPQHF. The DNA for the CDR3 is TGTGCCAGCAGGCTAGCTAGGGGAGGCAATCAGCCCCAGCATTTT. The chain employs TRBV12-3 or TRBV12-4 and TRBJ1-5; TRBD1 is a possible D gene (5 bases). V was trimmed by 6 bases and J by 2 bases, leaving 14 bases between them. The CDR3 contains 15 residues.

This chain uses TRBV18 with TRBJ2-2, with TRBD1 matching 10 bases. CDR1 is KGHSH, CDR2 LQKENI, per germline. The CDR3 covers 15 residues. The J segment lost 5 bases and the V segment lost 0 bases, leaving 0 bases of the junction unmatched. The CDR3 region is CASSPPDRGTGELFF. The CDR3, as DNA: TGTGCCAGCTCACCACCGGACAGGGGGACCGGGGAGCTGTTTTTT.

This clonotype came up a few times. This chain uses TRBV7-9 with TRBJ2-7; TRBD1 is a possible D gene (5 bases). Germline V CDR1 and CDR2: SEHNR, FQNEAQ (reference sequence). CDR3 length equals 13 residues. Trimming pared 5 bases from V and 7 bases from J, leaving 15 bases between. CDR3 sequence: CASSDVDKLEQYF. The CDR3 DNA sequence: TGTGCCAGCAGCGACGTGGACAAACTGGAGCAGTACTTC.

The chain links TRBV5-1 to TRBJ2-1, with D uncertain. Per the germline V gene, CDR1 is SGHRS and CDR2 is YFSETQ. Trimming removed 0 bases at V and 6 bases at J, with 19 bases between. The CDR3 runs to 17 residues. CDR3 amino acids: CASSLVSGSGIGNEQFF. The CDR3 nucleotides read TGCGCCAGCAGCTTGGTCTCCGGGTCTGGGATCGGCAATGAGCAGTTCTTC.

The rearrangement uses TRBV2 and TRBJ2-1; 10 bases are a match to TRBD2. The CDR3 loop spans 15 amino acids. The V and J ends lost 2 bases and 6 bases, in that order; junction bases with no gene match: 4. Germline loops: CDR1 SNHLY, CDR2 FYNNEI. The DNA of the CDR3 is TGTGCCAGCAGTGAATTAGAGCGGGAGGGCAATGAGCAGTTCTTC. Translation gives CASSELEREGNEQFF.

This clonotype was seen only a few times. The J gene is TRBJ2-1, the V gene TRBV15; D remains unclear. Per the germline V gene, CDR1 is LNHNV and CDR2 is YYDKDF (reference sequence). This CDR3 has 14 amino acids. V lost 1 base and J 7 bases, leaving 11 bases between the germline ends. The CDR3 bases are TGTGCCACCAGCAGAGGCCCCGGCTTGAATGAGCAGTTCTTC. It codes for CATSRGPGLNEQFF. The whole variable domain, filled in from reference TRBV15 and TRBJ2-1, reads DAMVIQNPRYQVTQFGKPVTLSCSQTLNHNVMYWYQQKSSQAPKLLFHYYDKDFNNEADTPDNFQSRRPNTSFCFLDIRSPGLGDTAMYLCATSRGPGLNEQFFGPGTRLTVL.